This T cell receptor beta chain was captured by sequencing in a study of T-cell memory formation after mild COVID-19. Study details: TCR clusters were mostly confined to one donor each. General study results and limits: There were some responding clones in pre-infection memory, which suggested that cross-reactive memory had joined.

About this clonotype: Its antigen is undetermined.

The V gene lost 3 bases and the J gene lost 0 bases, with 15 bases spanning the gap. The CDR3 sequence is 18 residues long. Per germline, CDR1 MNHEY and CDR2 SVGAGI. TCRdb independently ran MiXCR on the 5' RACE reads; one entry per CDR3 protein. The table lists hundreds of thousands of distinct CDR3 sequences, about 20% of them singletons. The sample was PBMCs or a T cell subset sorted from them (not recorded which). This clonotype was obtained from an adult woman who had mild COVID-19 (a few samples of this study predate the infection). Cell type and time point are not known. The chain has TRBV6-5 and TRBJ2-6; the D gene is possibly TRBD1 (6 bases). The DNA of the CDR3 is TGTGCCAGCAGTTATACAGGGTCCTCTAGCTCTGGGGCCAACGTCCTGACTTTC. Amino acids: CASSYTGSSSSGANVLTF.